This T cell receptor beta chain appears in the sequencing data of a study of chemoradiotherapy in HPV16-positive cancers. Repeated repertoire sampling spanned the course of chemoradiotherapy. TCRdb's copy holds only in-frame clones and misses some; the assay was immunoSEQ multiplex PCR. The sample lists some 5,700 clones, roughly two thirds seen once, with about 30% in the top ten. Remarks on this clone: The antigen remains undetermined.

Overall study findings and caveats: Candidate HPV-specific clones and E7-related TCR motifs grew in tumor during treatment. The functional HPV-specific definition rests on just a couple of HPV16-positive patients.

The germline CDR1 and CDR2 sequences are SNHLY and FYNNEI. The J segment lost 5 bases and the V segment lost 7 bases, leaving 13 bases of the junction unmatched. This CDR3 has 15 amino acids. This sequence originates from a human donor with HPV-associated anogenital cancer. The sample in question was tumor tissue, obtained from a patient who underwent chemoradiotherapy. The rearrangement links TRBV2 to TRBJ2-7; 8 bases align to TRBD1. The CDR3 DNA is TGTGCCAGCATATACCTAACGGTACAGGGGGACGAGCAGTACTTC. Translating it yields CASIYLTVQGDEQYF.